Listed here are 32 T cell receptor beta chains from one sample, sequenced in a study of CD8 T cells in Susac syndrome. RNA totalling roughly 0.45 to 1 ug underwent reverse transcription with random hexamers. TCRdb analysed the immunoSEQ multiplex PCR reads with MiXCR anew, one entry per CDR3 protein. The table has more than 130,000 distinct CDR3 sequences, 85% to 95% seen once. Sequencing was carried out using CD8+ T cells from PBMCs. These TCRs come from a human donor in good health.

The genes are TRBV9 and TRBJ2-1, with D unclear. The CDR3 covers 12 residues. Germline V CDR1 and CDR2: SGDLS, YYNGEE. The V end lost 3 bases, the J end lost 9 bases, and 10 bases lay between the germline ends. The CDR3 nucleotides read TGTGCCAGCAGCGGTGGCTTCGGTGAGCAGTTCTTC. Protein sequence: CASSGGFGEQFF.

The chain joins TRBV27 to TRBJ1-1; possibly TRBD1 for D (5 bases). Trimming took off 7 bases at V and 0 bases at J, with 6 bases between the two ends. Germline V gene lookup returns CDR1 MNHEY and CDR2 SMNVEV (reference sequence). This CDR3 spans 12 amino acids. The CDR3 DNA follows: TGTGCCAGCACAGGGATGAACACTGAAGCTTTCTTT. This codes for CASTGMNTEAFF.

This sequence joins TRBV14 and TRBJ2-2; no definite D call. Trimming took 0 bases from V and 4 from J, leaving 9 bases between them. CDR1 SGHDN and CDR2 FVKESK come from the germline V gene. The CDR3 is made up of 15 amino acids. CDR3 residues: CASSQDSALTGELFF. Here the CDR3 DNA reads TGTGCCAGCAGCCAAGATTCAGCCCTCACCGGGGAGCTGTTTTTT.

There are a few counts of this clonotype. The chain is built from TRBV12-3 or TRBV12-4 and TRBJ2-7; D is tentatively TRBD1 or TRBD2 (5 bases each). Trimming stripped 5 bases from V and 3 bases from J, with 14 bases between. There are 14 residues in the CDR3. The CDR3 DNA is TGTGCCAGCAGTCCGGGGCTGGGGGACTACGAGCAGTACTTC. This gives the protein CASSPGLGDYEQYF.

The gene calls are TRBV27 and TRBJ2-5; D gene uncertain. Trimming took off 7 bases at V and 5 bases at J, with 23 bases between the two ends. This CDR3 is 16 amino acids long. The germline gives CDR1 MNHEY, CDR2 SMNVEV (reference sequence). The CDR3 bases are TGTGCCAGCAAACCCACGGCAGGCCCCTCCGGCGAGACCCAGTACTTC. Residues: CASKPTAGPSGETQYF.

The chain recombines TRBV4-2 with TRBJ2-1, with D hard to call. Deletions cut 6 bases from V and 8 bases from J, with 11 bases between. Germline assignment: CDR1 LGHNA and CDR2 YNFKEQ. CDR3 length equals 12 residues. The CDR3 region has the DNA TGTGCCAGCAGTCCTAACCGGGATGAGCAGTTCTTC. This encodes CASSPNRDEQFF.

CDR3 nucleotides: TGTGCCACCAGCAGAGTCCGGGACAGTCCCTACGAGCAGTACTTC. Residues: CATSRVRDSPYEQYF. The V call is TRBV15, the J call TRBJ2-7; TRBD1 agrees at 7 bases. The CDR3 covers 15 residues. The germline gives CDR1 LNHNV, CDR2 YYDKDF (reference sequence). J gave up 2 bases and V 1 base, and 5 bases lay outside the gene matches. Combining the CDR3 with reference TRBV15 and TRBJ2-7 gives the whole variable domain DAMVIQNPRYQVTQFGKPVTLSCSQTLNHNVMYWYQQKSSQAPKLLFHYYDKDFNNEADTPDNFQSRRPNTSFCFLDIRSPGLGDTAMYLCATSRVRDSPYEQYFGPGTRLTVT.

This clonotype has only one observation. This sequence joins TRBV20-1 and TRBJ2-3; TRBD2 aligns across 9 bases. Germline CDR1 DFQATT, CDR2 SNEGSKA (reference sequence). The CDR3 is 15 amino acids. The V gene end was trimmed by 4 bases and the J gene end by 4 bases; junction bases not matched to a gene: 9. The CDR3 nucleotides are TGCAGTGCTAAGACTAGCGGCCAAACTTCAGATACGCAGTATTTT. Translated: CSAKTSGQTSDTQYF.

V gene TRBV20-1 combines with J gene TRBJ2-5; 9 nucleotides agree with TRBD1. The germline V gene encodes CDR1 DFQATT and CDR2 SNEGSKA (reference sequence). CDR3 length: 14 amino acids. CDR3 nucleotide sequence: TGCAGCGCGATTAGACAGGGGGTTAGGGAGACCCAGTACTTC. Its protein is CSAIRQGVRETQYF.

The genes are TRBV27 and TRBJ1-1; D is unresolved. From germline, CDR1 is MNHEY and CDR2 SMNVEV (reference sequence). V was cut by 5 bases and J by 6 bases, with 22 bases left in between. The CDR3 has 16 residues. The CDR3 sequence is CASSTRPGRQAAEAFF. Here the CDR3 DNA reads TGTGCCAGCAGTACCCGACCAGGTCGGCAGGCCGCTGAAGCTTTCTTT.

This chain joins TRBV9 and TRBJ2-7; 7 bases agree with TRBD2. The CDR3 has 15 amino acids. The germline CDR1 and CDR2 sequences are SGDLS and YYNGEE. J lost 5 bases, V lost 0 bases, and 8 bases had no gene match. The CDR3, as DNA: TGTGCCAGCAGCGTAGACGGCGGGAGTTCCCACGAGCAGTACTTC. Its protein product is CASSVDGGSSHEQYF.

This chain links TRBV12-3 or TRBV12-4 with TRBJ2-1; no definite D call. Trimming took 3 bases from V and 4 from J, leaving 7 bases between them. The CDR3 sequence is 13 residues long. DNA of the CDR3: TGTGCCAGCAGTTTGGGCAGATACAATGAGCAGTTCTTC. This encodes CASSLGRYNEQFF.

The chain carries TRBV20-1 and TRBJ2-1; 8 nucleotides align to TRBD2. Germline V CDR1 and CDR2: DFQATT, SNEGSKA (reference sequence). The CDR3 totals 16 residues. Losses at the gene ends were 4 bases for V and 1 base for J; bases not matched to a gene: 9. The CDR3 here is CSATHSGKGSYNEQFF. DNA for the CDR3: TGCAGTGCTACGCATAGCGGGAAGGGGTCCTACAATGAGCAGTTCTTC.

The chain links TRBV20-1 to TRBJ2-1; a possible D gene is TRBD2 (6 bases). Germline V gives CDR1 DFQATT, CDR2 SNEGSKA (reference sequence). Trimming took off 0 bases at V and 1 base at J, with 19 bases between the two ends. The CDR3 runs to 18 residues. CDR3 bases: TGCAGTGCTAGAGATATCCTGGGGGGAGGAGTGTCCTACAATGAGCAGTTCTTC. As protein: CSARDILGGGVSYNEQFF.

The CDR3 coding sequence is TGTGCCAGCAGCTCCCGGGGGGGCGAGCAGTACTTC. Residues: CASSSRGGEQYF. V is TRBV27 and J is TRBJ2-7; 8 nucleotides line up with TRBD2. CDR1 MNHEY and CDR2 SMNVEV come from the germline V gene (reference sequence). The CDR3 runs 12 residues. The V and J ends lost 6 bases and 6 bases, in that order; junction bases with no gene match: 4.

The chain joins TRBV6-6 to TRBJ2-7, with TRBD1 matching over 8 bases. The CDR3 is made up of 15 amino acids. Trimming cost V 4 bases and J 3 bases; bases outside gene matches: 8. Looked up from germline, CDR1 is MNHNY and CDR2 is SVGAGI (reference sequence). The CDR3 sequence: CASSSNTDRGYEQYF. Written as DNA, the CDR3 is TGTGCCAGCAGTTCCAACACCGACAGGGGCTACGAGCAGTACTTC.

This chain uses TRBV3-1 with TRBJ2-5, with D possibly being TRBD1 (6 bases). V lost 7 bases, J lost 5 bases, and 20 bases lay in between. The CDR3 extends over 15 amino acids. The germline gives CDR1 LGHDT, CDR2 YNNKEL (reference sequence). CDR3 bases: TGTGCCAGCACCTTCTTCTTAGGACAGCCGGAGACCCAGTACTTC. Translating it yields CASTFFLGQPETQYF.

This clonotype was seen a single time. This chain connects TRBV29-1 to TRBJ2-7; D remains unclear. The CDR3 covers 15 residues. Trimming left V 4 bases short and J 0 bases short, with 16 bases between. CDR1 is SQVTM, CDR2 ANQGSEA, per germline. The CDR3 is CSVGDFPSSSYEQYF. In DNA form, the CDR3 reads TGCAGCGTTGGTGACTTTCCCTCTTCCTCCTACGAGCAGTACTTC.

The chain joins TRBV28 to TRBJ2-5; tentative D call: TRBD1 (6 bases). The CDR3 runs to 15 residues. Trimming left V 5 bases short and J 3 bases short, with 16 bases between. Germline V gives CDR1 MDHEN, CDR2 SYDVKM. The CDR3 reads CASSPLEQGKETQYF. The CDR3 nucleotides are TGTGCCAGCAGTCCCCTTGAGCAGGGGAAAGAGACCCAGTACTTC. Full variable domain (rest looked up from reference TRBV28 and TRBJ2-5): DVKVTQSSRYLVKRTGEKVFLECVQDMDHENMFWYRQDPGLGLRLIYFSYDVKMKEKGDIPEGYSVSREKKERFSLILESASTNQTSMYLCASSPLEQGKETQYFGPGTRLLVL.

The CDR3 here is CASSTLLAGVYEQYF. The CDR3 DNA reads as TGTGCCAGCAGCACCCTATTAGCGGGAGTCTACGAGCAGTACTTC. This rearrangement joins TRBV3-1 to TRBJ2-7; 9 bases are a match to TRBD2. CDR1 LGHDT and CDR2 YNNKEL come from the germline V gene (reference sequence). V lost 5 bases and J lost 3; bases outside the gene matches: 8. CDR3 length: 15 residues.

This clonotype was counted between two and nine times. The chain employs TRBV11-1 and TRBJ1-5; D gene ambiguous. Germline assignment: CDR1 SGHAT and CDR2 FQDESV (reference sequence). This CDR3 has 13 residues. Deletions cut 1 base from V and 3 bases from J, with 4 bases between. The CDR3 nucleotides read TGTGCCAGCAGCTTAGGATACAATCAGCCCCAGCATTTT. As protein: CASSLGYNQPQHF. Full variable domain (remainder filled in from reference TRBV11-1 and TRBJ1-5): EAEVAQSPRYKITEKSQAVAFWCDPISGHATLYWYRQILGQGPELLVQFQDESVVDDSQLPKDRFSAERLKGVDSTLKIQPAELGDSAMYLCASSLGYNQPQHFGDGTRLSIL.

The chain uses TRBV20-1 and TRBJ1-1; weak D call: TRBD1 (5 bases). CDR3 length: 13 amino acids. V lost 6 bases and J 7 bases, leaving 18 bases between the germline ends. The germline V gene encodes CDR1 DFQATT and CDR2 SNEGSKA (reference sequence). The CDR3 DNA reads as TGCAGTGCCCGTCCGGCAGGGAACCTTGAAGCTTTCTTT. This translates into CSARPAGNLEAFF.

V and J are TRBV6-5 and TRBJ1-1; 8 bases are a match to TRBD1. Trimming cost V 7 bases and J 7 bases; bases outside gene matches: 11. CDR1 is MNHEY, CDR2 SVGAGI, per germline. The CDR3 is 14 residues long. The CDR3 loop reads CASKTGGPKIEAFF. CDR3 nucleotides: TGTGCCAGCAAAACAGGGGGGCCGAAAATTGAAGCTTTCTTT.

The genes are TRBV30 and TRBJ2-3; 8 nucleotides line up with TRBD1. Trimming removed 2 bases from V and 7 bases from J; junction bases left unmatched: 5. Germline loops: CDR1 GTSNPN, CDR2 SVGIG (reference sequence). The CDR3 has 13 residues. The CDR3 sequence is CAWSRQGANTQYF. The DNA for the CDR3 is TGTGCCTGGAGTAGGCAGGGGGCGAATACGCAGTATTTT.

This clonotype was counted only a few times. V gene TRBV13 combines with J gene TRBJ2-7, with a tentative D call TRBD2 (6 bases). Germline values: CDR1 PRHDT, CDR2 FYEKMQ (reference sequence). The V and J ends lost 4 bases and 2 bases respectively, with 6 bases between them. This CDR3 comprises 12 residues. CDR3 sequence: CASSSGAYEQYF. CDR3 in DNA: TGTGCCAGCAGCTCGGGGGCCTACGAGCAGTACTTC.

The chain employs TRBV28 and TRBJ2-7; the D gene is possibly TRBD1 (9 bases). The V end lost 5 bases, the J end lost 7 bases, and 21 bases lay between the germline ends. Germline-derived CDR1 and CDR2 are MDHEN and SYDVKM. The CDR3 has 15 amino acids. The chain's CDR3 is CASSVLTGGLGEQYF. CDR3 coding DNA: TGTGCCAGCAGTGTCTTGACAGGGGGACTAGGAGAGCAGTACTTC.

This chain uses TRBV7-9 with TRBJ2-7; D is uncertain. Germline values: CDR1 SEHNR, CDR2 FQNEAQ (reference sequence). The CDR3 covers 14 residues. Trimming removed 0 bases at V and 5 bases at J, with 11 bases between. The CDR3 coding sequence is TGTGCCAGCAGCTTAGCATCAAGGCTCCACGAGCAGTACTTC. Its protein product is CASSLASRLHEQYF. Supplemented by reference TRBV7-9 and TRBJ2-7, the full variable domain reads DTGVSQNPRHKITKRGQNVTFRCDPISEHNRLYWYRQTLGQGPEFLTYFQNEAQLEKSRLLSDRFSAERPKGSFSTLEIQRTEQGDSAMYLCASSLASRLHEQYFGPGTRLTVT.

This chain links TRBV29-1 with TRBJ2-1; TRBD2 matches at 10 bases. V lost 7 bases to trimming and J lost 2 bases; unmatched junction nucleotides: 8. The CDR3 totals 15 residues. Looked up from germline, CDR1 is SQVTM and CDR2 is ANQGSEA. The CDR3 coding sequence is TGCAGCGCCCTCGGACTAGCGGAAACCTACAATGAGCAGTTCTTC. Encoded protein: CSALGLAETYNEQFF.

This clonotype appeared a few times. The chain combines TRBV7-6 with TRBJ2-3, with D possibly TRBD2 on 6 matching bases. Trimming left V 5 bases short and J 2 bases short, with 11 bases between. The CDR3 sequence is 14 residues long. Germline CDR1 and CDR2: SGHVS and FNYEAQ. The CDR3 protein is CASSPVLATDTQYF. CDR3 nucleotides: TGTGCCAGCAGCCCGGTACTAGCCACAGATACGCAGTATTTT.

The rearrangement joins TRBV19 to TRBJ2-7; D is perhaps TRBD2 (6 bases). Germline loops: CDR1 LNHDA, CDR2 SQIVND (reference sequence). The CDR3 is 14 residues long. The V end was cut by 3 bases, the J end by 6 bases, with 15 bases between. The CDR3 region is CASSMWDGGVEQYF. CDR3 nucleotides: TGTGCCAGTAGTATGTGGGACGGGGGTGTCGAGCAGTACTTC. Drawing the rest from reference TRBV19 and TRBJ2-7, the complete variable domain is DGGITQSPKYLFRKEGQNVTLSCEQNLNHDAMYWYRQDPGQGLRLIYYSQIVNDFQKGDIAEGYSVSREKKESFPLTVTSAQKNPTAFYLCASSMWDGGVEQYFGPGTRLTVT.

As DNA, the CDR3 is TGTGCCAGCAGTCCGCACCCTTTGACAGGGGGAAACGAGCAGTACTTC. Translating it yields CASSPHPLTGGNEQYF. This rearrangement joins TRBV28 to TRBJ2-7, with 9 nucleotides matching TRBD1. The CDR3 covers 16 residues. Unmatched junction bases numbered 13, after V lost 5 bases and J lost 5 bases. Germline V lookup: CDR1 MDHEN, CDR2 SYDVKM.

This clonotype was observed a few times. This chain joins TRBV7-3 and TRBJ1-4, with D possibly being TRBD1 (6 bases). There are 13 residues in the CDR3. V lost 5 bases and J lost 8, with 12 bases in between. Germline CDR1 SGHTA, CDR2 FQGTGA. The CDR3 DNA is TGTGCCAGCAGCCCGCAAGACAGGGAAAAACTGTTTTTT. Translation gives CASSPQDREKLFF.